The 22 T cell receptor beta chains presented below share a single source sample, sequenced in a study of long-term antiretroviral therapy in people with HIV. A v3.0 immunoSEQ assay was performed at survey level. Only in-frame clones appear in the TCRdb table, and some are missing; sequencing was by immunoSEQ multiplex PCR. The table lists over 30,000 clones, 97% of them singletons, with around 3.1% in the top ten. The specimen comprised unsorted PBMCs, sampled 6.9 years after starting antiretroviral therapy. Every receptor here comes from a man aged 25 to 40 with HIV.

The count of this clone is one. The chain recombines TRBV29-1 with TRBJ1-4; D gene ambiguous. Germline lookup yields CDR1 SQVTM and CDR2 ANQGSEA. The ends were cut back, 5 bases at V and 7 bases at J, with 11 bases in the middle. The length of the CDR3 is 12 residues. The CDR3 region has the DNA TGCAGCGTTCCCTCTGGTTCTGAAAAACTGTTTTTT. Protein: CSVPSGSEKLFF. The full variable domain, rest sourced from reference TRBV29-1 and TRBJ1-4, is SAVISQKPSRDICQRGTSLTIQCQVDSQVTMMFWYRQQPGQSLTLIATANQGSEATYESGFVIDKFPISRPNLTFSTLTVSNMSPEDSSIYLCSVPSGSEKLFFGSGTQLSVL.

V gene TRBV19 combines with J gene TRBJ2-7; possibly TRBD2 for D (6 bases). V lost 1 base, J lost 1 base, and 11 bases lay in between. Germline CDR1 LNHDA, CDR2 SQIVND (reference sequence). The CDR3 extends over 15 amino acids. The CDR3 DNA follows: TGTGCCAGTAGTATAGGCGGGACCCTATCCTACGAGCAGTACTTC. Translating gives CASSIGGTLSYEQYF.

The rearrangement joins TRBV29-1 to TRBJ2-7; the D is unclear. The CDR3 covers 12 residues. Germline CDR1 reads SQVTM; CDR2 reads ANQGSEA. Trimming took off 6 bases at V and 2 bases at J, with 11 bases between the two ends. The CDR3 DNA sequence: TGCAGCGTCGCCGTTGCAGCCTACGAGCAGTACTTC. This gives the protein CSVAVAAYEQYF.

The CDR3, as DNA: TGTGCCAGCAGTTGGACAGGGACTAACTATGGCTACACCTTC. Translating it yields CASSWTGTNYGYTF. This chain joins TRBV6-5 and TRBJ1-2; TRBD1 aligns across 8 bases. J lost 0 bases, V lost 4 bases, and 1 base had no gene match. Looked up from germline, CDR1 is MNHEY and CDR2 is SVGAGI. This CDR3 region has 14 residues.

The rearrangement joins TRBV5-6 to TRBJ2-1; D unclear. V lost 0 bases and J 6 bases, leaving 4 bases between the germline ends. Per germline, CDR1 SGHDT and CDR2 YYEEEE. The CDR3 covers 12 residues. CDR3 amino acids: CASSLEANEQFF. Written as DNA, the CDR3 is TGTGCCAGCAGCTTGGAAGCCAATGAGCAGTTCTTC.

This sequence joins TRBV6-6 and TRBJ2-7; 7 bases agree with TRBD2. The germline V gene has CDR1 MNHNY and CDR2 SVGAGI (reference sequence). The CDR3 runs to 15 residues. With 0 bases clipped from V and 0 bases from J, the junction kept 2 bases outside the gene matches. The CDR3 reads CASSYSRGSSYEQYF. CDR3 in DNA: TGTGCCAGCAGTTACTCGCGGGGGAGCTCCTACGAGCAGTACTTC.

The gene calls are TRBV5-6 and TRBJ2-7, with D perhaps matching TRBD1 or TRBD2 (5 bases each). This CDR3 comprises 15 residues. V lost 0 bases to trimming and J lost 2 bases, with 12 bases between them. Germline values: CDR1 SGHDT, CDR2 YYEEEE. As DNA, the CDR3 is TGTGCCAGCAGCTTGGTCGCAGGGAGCACCTACGAGCAGTACTTC. Protein: CASSLVAGSTYEQYF.

This chain connects TRBV19 to TRBJ1-5; no definite D call. Trimming shortened V by 7 bases and J by 11 bases, and 15 bases separated the two germline ends. CDR1 LNHDA and CDR2 SQIVND come from the germline V gene (reference sequence). The CDR3 consists of 12 residues. CDR3 nucleotide sequence: TGTGCCAGTAATGGACTGTCTGGGACCCAGCATTTT. Translated: CASNGLSGTQHF.

This CDR3 reads CASSWGNTEAFF. CDR3 nucleotides: TGCGCCAGCAGCTGGGGGAACACTGAAGCTTTCTTT. The rearrangement joins TRBV5-1 to TRBJ1-1; D is unresolved. The V gene's germline CDR1 is SGHRS and CDR2 YFSETQ. This CDR3 has 12 residues. Trimming cost V 3 bases and J 1 base, with 4 bases left between them.

The rearrangement links TRBV6-1 to TRBJ1-5; maybe TRBD1 (5 bases). Germline V gene lookup returns CDR1 MNHNS and CDR2 SASEGT. The CDR3 loop spans 17 amino acids. Trimming removed 4 bases at V and 4 bases at J, with 20 bases between. CDR3 DNA: TGTGCCAGCAGTGCAATGGGTCGGGGGAAGGGGAATCAGCCCCAGCATTTT. This translates into CASSAMGRGKGNQPQHF.

The genes are TRBV6-1 and TRBJ2-6, with unresolved D. The CDR3 loop spans 13 amino acids. Germline lookup yields CDR1 MNHNS and CDR2 SASEGT. V was shortened by 4 bases and J by 0 bases, with 1 base between the two germline ends. The CDR3 DNA reads as TGTGCCAGCAGTGCCTCTGGGGCCAACGTCCTGACTTTC. As protein: CASSASGANVLTF.

This chain connects TRBV6-4 to TRBJ1-6; unclear D gene. The CDR3 spans 13 residues. Per the germline V gene, CDR1 is MRHNA and CDR2 is SNTAGT. Trimming took 3 bases from V and 8 from J, leaving 8 bases between them. This chain's CDR3 is CASSESLDSPLHF. CDR3 DNA sequence: TGTGCCAGCAGTGAAAGCTTAGATTCACCCCTCCACTTT.

V usage is TRBV6-6 and J usage is TRBJ2-1; a weak D match, TRBD2 (6 bases). V was pared by 5 bases and J by 0 bases, with 14 bases between. This CDR3 has 16 residues. Germline V gene data show CDR1 as MNHNY and CDR2 as SVGAGI (reference sequence). The CDR3 region has the DNA TGTGCCAGCAGTAATAGCGTCGGGGGCTCCTACAATGAGCAGTTCTTC. The encoded protein is CASSNSVGGSYNEQFF.

The chain is built from TRBV7-8 and TRBJ2-1; 8 bases line up with TRBD2. The length of the CDR3 is 14 residues. Germline trimming cut 1 base from V and 9 bases from J; bases unmatched to any gene: 5. Germline V gene sequence: CDR1 SGHVS, CDR2 FQNEAQ. This chain's CDR3 is CASSLETSGGEQFF. CDR3 bases: TGTGCCAGCAGCTTAGAAACTAGCGGCGGTGAGCAGTTCTTC.

The chain uses TRBV4-3 and TRBJ2-1; possibly TRBD2 for D (6 bases). Germline V gives CDR1 LGHNA, CDR2 YSLEER. CDR3 length: 16 amino acids. Deletions cut 0 bases from V and 1 base from J, with 10 bases between. CDR3 in DNA: TGCGCCAGCAGCCAAGATCGGGCGGGATCCTACAATGAGCAGTTCTTC. As protein: CASSQDRAGSYNEQFF.

This clone was picked up one time. The chain joins TRBV4-1 to TRBJ2-6; 9 bases are shared with TRBD1. Germline assignment: CDR1 MGHRA and CDR2 YSYEKL. The CDR3 runs to 20 residues. V lost 4 bases and J lost 0; bases outside the gene matches: 13. CDR3: CASSLGGGTGPSSGANVLTF. The CDR3 bases are TGCGCCAGCAGCCTGGGGGGCGGGACAGGGCCTTCCTCTGGGGCCAACGTCCTGACTTTC.

The chain couples TRBV7-9 to TRBJ2-2; D uncertain. CDR3 length equals 12 residues. Trimming removed 5 bases at V and 13 bases at J, with 14 bases between. Germline CDR1 is SEHNR and CDR2 is FQNEAQ (reference sequence). The CDR3 bases are TGTGCCAGCAGCCTCCTACTCCCAAGGCTGTTTTTT. This sequence encodes CASSLLLPRLFF.

V and J are TRBV20-1 and TRBJ2-1; D not resolved. The CDR3 is 10 residues long. Germline V gives CDR1 DFQATT, CDR2 SNEGSKA (reference sequence). The V and J ends lost 7 bases and 8 bases respectively, with 9 bases between them. CDR3 in amino acids: CSVMNDEQFF. The CDR3 bases are TGCAGTGTTATGAACGATGAGCAGTTCTTC.

This chain connects TRBV4-3 to TRBJ2-3; TRBD2 agrees at 10 bases. This CDR3 region has 18 residues. Looked up from germline, CDR1 is LGHNA and CDR2 is YSLEER. J gave up 5 bases and V 0 bases, and 11 bases lay outside the gene matches. CDR3 sequence: CASSQDRRLAGVIDTQYF. The CDR3 DNA is TGCGCCAGCAGCCAAGATAGGAGGCTAGCGGGAGTCATAGATACGCAGTATTTT.

The sample holds one count of this clone. The V and J genes are TRBV6-1 and TRBJ2-1; maybe TRBD1 (5 bases). With 6 bases removed from V and 0 bases from J, the gap between germline ends came to 9 bases. The germline CDR1 and CDR2 sequences are MNHNS and SASEGT. The CDR3 has 14 residues. CDR3 sequence (DNA): TGTGCCAGCAGAGGGGAAAGCTCCTACAATGAGCAGTTCTTC. This sequence encodes CASRGESSYNEQFF.

V is TRBV7-9 and J is TRBJ2-7; D uncertain. Germline loops: CDR1 SEHNR, CDR2 FQNEAQ (reference sequence). Trimming left V 3 bases short and J 3 bases short, with 6 bases between. This CDR3 region has 12 residues. In nucleotides, the CDR3 is TGTGCCAGCAGCTTGGTTCACTACGAGCAGTACTTC. Translated, it gives CASSLVHYEQYF.

The chain links TRBV6-6 to TRBJ2-7; D may match TRBD1 or TRBD2 (5 bases each). CDR1 and CDR2 from the germline V gene are MNHNY and SVGAGI (reference sequence). Trimming shortened V by 6 bases and J by 1 base, and 16 bases separated the two germline ends. This CDR3 comprises 15 residues. Here the CDR3 reads CASRSGTVFSYEQYF. CDR3 DNA sequence: TGTGCCAGCAGATCCGGGACGGTCTTTTCCTACGAGCAGTACTTC.